This TCR beta chain was sequenced during a study of cytomegalovirus exposure and HLA in healthy donors. The PCR employed 60 Vbeta primers together with 13 Jbeta primers. Using immunoSEQ multiplex PCR, the repertoire was profiled, and TCRdb retains in-frame clones only, with some absent. The sample yields 150,000 or so clones, approximately 84% seen once. Concerning this clone: The antigen remains undetermined.

The V end was cut by 3 bases, the J end by 1 base, with 6 bases between. Germline V CDR1 and CDR2: MDHEN, SYDVKM. This CDR3 is 13 amino acids long. Study-level points and caveats: Later analysis suggested most CMV-associated TCR beta chains were HLA-restricted.

This receptor was obtained from a woman in her forties in good health and CMV-seronegative. The V gene is TRBV28, the J gene TRBJ1-2; D remains unclear. Source material: PBMCs. The CDR3 loop is CASSLHGNYGYTF. The DNA for the CDR3 is TGTGCCAGCAGTTTGCACGGTAACTATGGCTACACCTTC.